The entry that follows covers one T cell receptor (beta chain) sequence. Its antigen is currently unknown. Trimming removed 1 base from V and 0 bases from J; junction bases left unmatched: 4. The germline V gene has CDR1 LNHNV and CDR2 YYDKDF (reference sequence). The CDR3 spans 16 residues. The data belong to a study of cytomegalovirus exposure and HLA in healthy donors. Study-level information: Inside one of the first data releases sat 80 million to 95 million unique TCRs taken from HLA-typed donors. Study conclusions and caveats: Later work showed greater clonal expansion in HLA-associated TCR beta chains than in equally common others. Common viral pathogens were later found to be apparently linked to several of the most significant clusters.

In the PCR, 60 Vbeta and 13 Jbeta primers were used. Per the original data handling: Roughly 11 million of the about 80 million unique TCR beta chains counted in a later analysis were shared. Here immunoSEQ multiplex PCR was the method, and the copy in TCRdb shows in-frame clones only, minus some. The D gene and trimming were derived from the DNA, and the V and J assignments and clone size from that table. The table records 100,000 to 150,000 clones, roughly 72% of them present only once. This sequence originates from a woman between 45 and 60 years old in good health and CMV-seronegative. V is TRBV15 and J is TRBJ1-2; the match to TRBD1 covers 8 bases. What was sequenced was PBMCs. The CDR3 sequence: CATSRVGQGTNYGYTF. CDR3 nucleotide sequence: TGTGCCACCAGCAGAGTAGGACAGGGAACTAACTATGGCTACACCTTC.